This T cell receptor beta chain was observed in a study of breast tumors, draining lymph nodes, adjacent tissues. Study-level results: Tumor T cell lymph node origin was a supported hypothesis, not proven. Luminal-like breast cancer showed significantly greater tumor-nontumor repertoire similarity than basal-like breast cancer did. Tumors had less TCR diversity than lymph nodes, more than nontumor tissue. The data were judged consistent with most tumor T cells coming from lymph node and expanding in tumor.

For this clonotype: Antigen specificity is unknown. With a much larger clone just one base away, this may be a read error.

TCRdb used MiXCR to reprocess the multiplex PCR reads, holding one entry per CDR3 protein. The sample yields hundreds of thousands of distinct CDR3 sequences, roughly 30% seen once. Germline assignment: CDR1 SGHNT and CDR2 YYREEE (reference sequence). V gave up 1 base and J gave up 6 bases, with 14 bases separating them. The CDR3 is made up of 15 amino acids. Axillary draining lymph nodes of breast cancer patients supplied the node samples. The chain employs TRBV5-4 and TRBJ2-1; the D call may be TRBD1 or TRBD2 (5 bases each). The receptor was isolated from a female donor with breast cancer. Some clones in this sample may be carry-over from other donors' samples. The sample consisted of axillary lymph node tissue. The DNA of the CDR3 is TGTGCCAGCAGCTTGCAGGGACCTACTCTCAATGAGCAGTTCTTC. Its translation is CASSLQGPTLNEQFF.